This T cell receptor (beta chain) was documented in a study of metastatic and nonmetastatic thyroid tumors (dated by TCRdb to the early 2020s). Describing the broader study: The researchers compared repertoires between peripheral blood samples and tumor or nodule tissue samples from patients with malignant or benign thyroid disease.

No treatment had been received by any patient before thyroid surgery. Using T-cell receptor beta sequencing, the researchers looked back retrospectively at clinical samples from patients, gathered between the early 2010s and the late 2010s. As for this clone: Its antigen remains unidentified. No much larger clonotype is one base removed from it; base qualities were not supplied.

Libraries came from PCR. Instrument used: Illumina HiSeq 4000. High-throughput sequencing was used to profile the TCR beta-chain CDR3 region of every patient. The authors' pipeline ran thus. A classifier to discriminate distant-metastatic papillary thyroid cancer patients was built from CDR3 differences across clinicopathological groups. Repertoire diversity was assessed with the Shannon index, and tumor-blood repertoire similarity with the Morisita-Horn index. The raw public reads went through TCRdb reprocessing: fastp at Q25, MiXCR clone calling, in-frame beta chains kept. What appears here as the V and J calls and clone size reflects TCRdb's work, not the paper's. This sample has tens of thousands of clones in its table, and 15% to 20% of those were observed once. The top ten constitute about a tenth of the sample. There are 18 amino acids in the CDR3, from cysteine to phenylalanine inclusive. CDR3 DNA only is kept here, 54 bases in frame from base 1. V ends up 3 bases short and J 9 bases short, with an unmatched junction base count of 19. CDR1 and CDR2 (MDHEN, SYDVKM) derive from the germline V gene.

Study-wide conclusions, independent of this receptor: TCR beta diversity was reported as significantly higher in malignant tumors than in benign nodules, in both blood and tumor samples.

The sequence is built from TRBV28 and TRBJ2-1; 8 bases in the junction line up with TRBD2. The TCR sequence derives from a male donor with papillary thyroid cancer or a benign thyroid nodule (not recorded which). Some clones in this sample may be carry-over from other donors' samples. The sample consisted of blood. The CDR3 protein: CASSFFFGAAGEVGEQFF. The DNA is as follows: TGTGCCAGCAGTTTCTTTTTTGGGGCAGCGGGAGAGGTGGGTGAGCAGTTCTTC.